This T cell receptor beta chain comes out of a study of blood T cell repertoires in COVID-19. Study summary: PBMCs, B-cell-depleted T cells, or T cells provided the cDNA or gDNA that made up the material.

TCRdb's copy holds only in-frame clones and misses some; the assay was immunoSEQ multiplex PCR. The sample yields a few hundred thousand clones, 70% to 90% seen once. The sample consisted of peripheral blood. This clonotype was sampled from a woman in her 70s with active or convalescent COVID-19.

In DNA form, the CDR3 reads TGTGCCAGCAGCGTAGGGTGGGGACAGGGTGCACCCCTCCACTTT. It specifies CASSVGWGQGAPLHF. The chain has TRBV9 and TRBJ1-6; 9 nucleotides agree with TRBD1. J was trimmed by 11 bases and V by 0 bases; bases with no gene match: 6. The CDR3 spans 15 residues. Germline CDR1 is SGDLS and CDR2 is YYNGEE.